This passage covers 10 T cell receptor beta chains from one sample sequenced in a study of blood T cells in healthy people across ages. A sample-barcoded 5' primer and a J-beta primer mix were used in a second PCR of about 7 to 12 cycles. In TCRdb, the 5' RACE reads were re-called with MiXCR into one record per CDR3 protein. This repertoire shows 800,000 to 900,000 distinct CDR3 sequences, approximately 65% found once; its top ten account for about a quarter. Sequenced sample: blood. The receptors originated from a man younger than 40 in good health.

The chain employs TRBV12-3 or TRBV12-4 and TRBJ2-7; 8 bases map to TRBD1. J gave up 6 bases and V 7 bases, and 8 bases lay outside the gene matches. The CDR3 has 13 amino acids. The CDR3 protein is CASTGQGWAEQYF. DNA of the CDR3: TGTGCCAGCACCGGACAGGGCTGGGCCGAGCAGTACTTC.

The chain couples TRBV15 to TRBJ2-7; perhaps TRBD1 as D (5 bases). The CDR3 contains 16 residues. Trimming took 0 bases from V and 3 from J, leaving 15 bases between them. The germline V gene has CDR1 LNHNV and CDR2 YYDKDF (reference sequence). In nucleotides, the CDR3 is TGTGCCACCAGCAGAGAGGGGCGACTCCCTAACTACGAGCAGTACTTC. This translates into CATSREGRLPNYEQYF.

J is TRBJ2-7 and V is TRBV7-3; tentatively, D is TRBD2 (6 bases). V was shortened by 0 bases and J by 3 bases, with 15 bases between the two germline ends. The CDR3 contains 16 residues. CDR1 and CDR2 from the germline V gene are SGHTA and FQGTGA. CDR3 coding DNA: TGTGCCAGCAGCTTAACCGCGCTAGCGAGTAACTACGAGCAGTACTTC. This codes for CASSLTALASNYEQYF.

The J gene is TRBJ2-2, the V gene TRBV28; D remains ambiguous. Germline V gene data show CDR1 as MDHEN and CDR2 as SYDVKM. V was clipped by 2 bases and J by 4 bases, with 5 bases between them. The CDR3 totals 13 residues. The CDR3 region has the DNA TGTGCCAGCAGTTTACTGAGCACCGGGGAGCTGTTTTTT. Its translation is CASSLLSTGELFF.

The DNA of the CDR3 is TGTGCCAGCAGTGAAGCCTACAGAAGAAACACAGATACGCAGTATTTT. This codes for CASSEAYRRNTDTQYF. The rearrangement links TRBV2 to TRBJ2-3; D not resolved. Germline CDR1 reads SNHLY; CDR2 reads FYNNEI. The CDR3 loop spans 16 amino acids. V gave up 0 bases and J gave up 2 bases, with 12 bases separating them.

The chain combines TRBV7-2 with TRBJ1-1; D call uncertain. From germline, CDR1 is SGHTA and CDR2 FQGNSA. This CDR3 comprises 15 residues. Trimming shortened V by 1 base and J by 0 bases, and 9 bases separated the two germline ends. CDR3 sequence (DNA): TGTGCCAGCAGCTTAGAGCGGATCATGAACACTGAAGCTTTCTTT. As protein: CASSLERIMNTEAFF.

This clonotype was found a few times. The V gene is TRBV20-1, the J gene TRBJ2-5, with D possibly matching TRBD2 (7 bases). Trimming cost V 7 bases and J 4 bases, with 16 bases left between them. The CDR3 contains 13 residues. The germline V gene encodes CDR1 DFQATT and CDR2 SNEGSKA (reference sequence). The CDR3 region has the DNA TGCAGTGTAGACGGGGGGCCCCGAGAGACCCAGTACTTC. As protein: CSVDGGPRETQYF.

This clonotype was recorded a few times. The V and J genes are TRBV20-1 and TRBJ1-5; TRBD1 might be the D (6 bases). V was clipped by 2 bases and J by 1 base, with 12 bases between them. CDR3 length: 15 residues. Germline V gives CDR1 DFQATT, CDR2 SNEGSKA (reference sequence). CDR3 in amino acids: CSARPDRSSNQPQHF. The CDR3 nucleotides are TGCAGTGCTAGACCCGACAGGTCCAGCAATCAGCCCCAGCATTTT.

The CDR3 reads CASRSGSDANVLTF. The DNA for the CDR3 is TGTGCCAGCAGAAGCGGGTCCGATGCCAACGTCCTGACTTTC. The V gene is TRBV7-2, the J gene TRBJ2-6, with D possibly TRBD2 on 6 matching bases. V lost 6 bases and J 7 bases, leaving 13 bases between the germline ends. The CDR3 totals 14 residues. Germline CDR1 is SGHTA and CDR2 is FQGNSA.

The table lists this clonotype with a count of one. This rearrangement joins TRBV9 to TRBJ2-1; a possible D gene is TRBD2 (7 bases). Deletions cut 0 bases from V and 4 bases from J, with 14 bases between. Germline assignment: CDR1 SGDLS and CDR2 YYNGEE. The CDR3 covers 16 residues. The DNA of the CDR3 is TGTGCCAGCAGCGTAGGGGAAGGGGGGGGTTACAATGAGCAGTTCTTC. As protein: CASSVGEGGGYNEQFF.